The present entry profiles one TCR beta chain with its context. In blood CD8+ and CD4+ T cells, TCR beta underwent sequencing. The patients serving as multiple sclerosis controls were treatment-naive. They had stable or active relapsing-remitting disease and fulfilled revised McDonald criteria. The data derive from a study of CD8 T cells in Susac syndrome. Random hexamers were used to reverse transcribe roughly 0.5 to 1 ug of RNA. TCRdb passed the immunoSEQ multiplex PCR reads through MiXCR, listing each CDR3 protein once. The sample holds 300,000 or so distinct CDR3 sequences, 92% seen once. This CDR3 contains 12 residues. Trimming took off 8 bases at V and 2 bases at J, with 9 bases between the two ends.

Input material: CD4+ T cells from PBMCs. The chain uses TRBV12-3 or TRBV12-4 and TRBJ1-1; D is perhaps TRBD1 (5 bases). The sequence was obtained from a human donor with multiple sclerosis. The CDR3 region is CASFRVNTEAFF. CDR3 in DNA: TGTGCCAGCTTCAGGGTCAACACTGAAGCTTTCTTT.